This T cell receptor (beta chain) stems from a study of human T cells and chemical hapten exposure. The study, taken as a whole, reports: Counts of TCRs above 1 in 1000 frequency stayed unchanged with DPC sensitization.

Of note for this clonotype: Its antigen remains unknown.

Unfractionated whole blood yielded the extracted total RNA. The library labeled individual cDNA molecules by adding unique molecular identifiers to them. In the study's own analysis: Samples ranged from 23,224 to 690,600 TCRs, with a median of approximately 96,000. TCRdb reprocessed the 5' RACE reads via MiXCR and lists one record per CDR3 protein. The V and J calls and clone size are TCRdb's, not the authors'. Of tens of thousands of distinct CDR3 sequences in the sample, approximately 16% are singletons; the top ten hold nearly 7%. This receptor was identified in a female donor in good health.

CDR3 in amino acids: CASSEGTDIGTQYF. CDR3 bases: TGTGCCAGCAGTGAAGGGACAGACATTGGGACCCAGTACTTC. The chain recombines TRBV6-1 with TRBJ2-5; TRBD1 might be the D (6 bases). The CDR3 is 14 residues long. V gave up 1 base and J gave up 7 bases, with 13 bases separating them. Germline V lookup: CDR1 MNHNS, CDR2 SASEGT.